This entry describes one T cell receptor beta chain. The CDR3 runs to 15 residues. CDR1 and CDR2 (germline): SGHRS, YFSETQ. V shed 4 bases, J shed 4 bases, and the junction held 8 bases outside the gene matches. This sample stems from a study of blood T cell repertoires in COVID-19. Across the study: The United States, Italy and Spain supplied acute and convalescent COVID-19 samples. The analysed material was cDNA or gDNA that came from T cells, B-cell-depleted T cells, or PBMCs.

Per the original methods: Nucleated cell counts were estimated from reference gene primer amplification. Sequencing used immunoSEQ multiplex PCR; TCRdb keeps in-frame clones, though not all of them. The DNA gave D and trimming, while V, J and clone size come from that table. The table has some 200,000 clones, approximately 85% seen once. This TCR came from a woman aged 70-85 years with COVID-19, enrolled during active disease. The chain has TRBV5-1 and TRBJ1-2; TRBD1 aligns across 9 bases. The material sequenced was peripheral blood. The DNA for the CDR3 is TGCGCCAGCAGCCCACCGGGACAGGGAGGCTATGGCTACACCTTC. It codes for CASSPPGQGGYGYTF. Full variable domain (outside the CDR3, taken from reference TRBV5-1 and TRBJ1-2): KAGVTQTPRYLIKTRGQQVTLSCSPISGHRSVSWYQQTPGQGLQFLFEYFSETQRNKGNFPGRFSGRQFSNSRSEMNVSTLELGDSALYLCASSPPGQGGYGYTFGSGTRLTVV.